The 21 T cell receptor beta chains given below trace back to one sample, sequenced in a study of lymphopenia after photon versus proton radiotherapy. This table comes from immunoSEQ multiplex PCR, and its TCRdb copy is limited to in-frame clones, with some not included. Of around 20,000 clones listed, roughly four fifths are singletons. The sequencing used peripheral blood, collected from a patient treated with photon-based radiotherapy. These receptors originate from a woman aged 45-59 years with pancreatic cancer.

V gene TRBV4-1 combines with J gene TRBJ2-7; D might be TRBD1 or TRBD2, each matching 7 bases. The V gene lost 0 bases and the J gene lost 5 bases, with 20 bases spanning the gap. The CDR3 is 17 amino acids. CDR1 is MGHRA, CDR2 YSYEKL, per germline. CDR3 loop: CASSQEVSQGGANEQYF. The CDR3 DNA follows: TGCGCCAGCAGCCAAGAAGTCTCGCAGGGGGGGGCAAACGAGCAGTACTTC.

CDR3 loop: CASSQDWTRVYEQYF. The CDR3 DNA reads as TGCGCCAGCAGCCAAGACTGGACCAGGGTGTACGAGCAGTACTTC. This chain connects TRBV4-1 to TRBJ2-7; tentatively, D is TRBD1 (5 bases). The CDR3 length is 15 residues. Germline V gene lookup returns CDR1 MGHRA and CDR2 YSYEKL. Deletions cut 0 bases from V and 4 bases from J, with 13 bases between.

The chain has TRBV4-1 and TRBJ2-7; D not resolved. Germline CDR1 and CDR2: MGHRA and YSYEKL. The CDR3 covers 15 residues. Trimming cost V 1 base and J 0 bases, with 10 bases left between them. CDR3 residues: CASSQAGQLSYEQYF. CDR3 nucleotides: TGCGCCAGCAGCCAAGCGGGCCAGCTCTCCTACGAGCAGTACTTC.

The rearrangement uses TRBV7-9 and TRBJ2-5; D is uncertain. V was trimmed by 9 bases and J by 0 bases, leaving 11 bases between them. Germline V gene data show CDR1 as SEHNR and CDR2 as FQNEAQ (reference sequence). CDR3 length equals 13 residues. CDR3 sequence (DNA): TGTGCCAGTCATGATAGTCACCAAGAGACCCAGTACTTC. It translates to CASHDSHQETQYF.

This clone was seen only a few times. The genes are TRBV7-6 and TRBJ2-4; 7 bases line up with TRBD2. The CDR3 totals 15 residues. The V and J ends lost 1 base and 0 bases, in that order; junction bases with no gene match: 0. Germline CDR1 SGHVS, CDR2 FNYEAQ. CDR3 in amino acids: CASSLVAGAKNIQYF. CDR3 sequence (DNA): TGTGCCAGCAGCTTAGTAGCGGGAGCCAAAAACATTCAGTACTTC.

The chain uses TRBV6-5 and TRBJ2-7; no clear D. Trimming pared 0 bases from V and 0 bases from J, leaving 9 bases between. CDR1 MNHEY and CDR2 SVGAGI come from the germline V gene. CDR3 length: 15 amino acids. CDR3 loop: CASSYSTHSSYEQYF. CDR3 bases: TGTGCCAGCAGTTACTCGACCCACAGCTCCTACGAGCAGTACTTC.

The chain is built from TRBV5-1 and TRBJ2-3; the D gene is possibly TRBD2 (6 bases). The germline CDR1 and CDR2 sequences are SGHRS and YFSETQ. CDR3 length: 17 amino acids. Trimming cost V 0 bases and J 2 bases, with 16 bases left between them. The CDR3 DNA sequence: TGCGCCAGCAGCTTGGGGGACTCAGGGCGTCACACAGATACGCAGTATTTT. Amino acids: CASSLGDSGRHTDTQYF.

V is TRBV7-2 and J is TRBJ2-1; the D gene is possibly TRBD2 (6 bases). With 3 bases removed from V and 7 bases from J, the gap between germline ends came to 16 bases. The CDR3 contains 15 residues. The germline V gene has CDR1 SGHTA and CDR2 FQGNSA. The CDR3 DNA follows: TGTGCCAGCAGCTTCCAGCGGGTGGGTGGGAATGAGCAGTTCTTC. Protein sequence: CASSFQRVGGNEQFF.

The chain uses TRBV14 and TRBJ2-1, with D perhaps TRBD2 (5 bases). The germline V and J ends were trimmed by 2 bases and 10 bases, with 12 bases remaining between them. The CDR3 is 13 residues long. CDR1 is SGHDN and CDR2 is FVKESK in the germline V gene. The CDR3 DNA reads TGTGCCAGCAGCCAATCTCGTACGGGAGAGCAGTTCTTC. Translated: CASSQSRTGEQFF.

The CDR3 coding sequence is TGCAGCGTTGAATACCCGACTAACTATGGCTACACCTTC. Residues: CSVEYPTNYGYTF. The rearrangement uses TRBV29-1 and TRBJ1-2; D unresolved. The CDR3 runs 13 residues. The germline V and J ends were trimmed by 2 bases and 0 bases, with 7 bases remaining between them. Per the germline V gene, CDR1 is SQVTM and CDR2 is ANQGSEA.

The chain employs TRBV7-8 and TRBJ1-5; 8 positions agree with TRBD1. The V segment lost 5 bases and the J segment 6 bases; nucleotides outside the gene matches: 6. The CDR3 length is 14 residues. Germline lookup yields CDR1 SGHVS and CDR2 FQNEAQ. CDR3 bases: TGTGCCAGCAGCCCAGGGGGCGGAGGTCAGCCCCAGCATTTT. Translated, it gives CASSPGGGGQPQHF. Looking up the rest from reference TRBV7-8 and TRBJ1-5 gives the full variable domain: GAGVSQSPRYKVAKRGQDVALRCDPISGHVSLFWYQQALGQGPEFLTYFQNEAQLDKSGLPSDRFFAERPEGSVSTLKIQRTQQEDSAVYLCASSPGGGGQPQHFGDGTRLSIL.

The chain has TRBV5-1 and TRBJ2-7, with 8 nucleotides matching TRBD1. From germline, CDR1 is SGHRS and CDR2 YFSETQ. Trimming cost V 4 bases and J 6 bases; bases outside gene matches: 9. The CDR3 is made up of 14 amino acids. The CDR3 loop reads CASSDRTGFSEQYF. As DNA, the CDR3 is TGCGCCAGCAGCGACAGGACAGGGTTCAGCGAGCAGTACTTC.

The chain uses TRBV4-1 and TRBJ2-5; 9 bases agree with TRBD2. The germline CDR1 and CDR2 sequences are MGHRA and YSYEKL. V lost 1 base to trimming and J lost 2 bases; unmatched junction nucleotides: 14. This CDR3 region has 19 residues. CDR3 DNA sequence: TGCGCCAGCAGCCAAGGTGGCGGGAGGGCTCAACAATTTCAAGAGACCCAGTACTTC. Translated, it gives CASSQGGGRAQQFQETQYF.

V gene TRBV9 combines with J gene TRBJ1-2; 12 bases agree with TRBD1. The CDR3 runs to 15 residues. V lost 4 bases, J lost 8 bases, and 9 bases stayed unmatched. Germline CDR1 SGDLS, CDR2 YYNGEE. CDR3 sequence (DNA): TGTGCCAGCAGCCCCCCGGGACAGGGGGCGTGGGGCTACACCTTC. Amino acids: CASSPPGQGAWGYTF.

V is TRBV2 and J is TRBJ1-5; D uncertain. Trimming left V 4 bases short and J 1 base short, with 5 bases between. CDR1 is SNHLY and CDR2 is FYNNEI in the germline V gene. CDR3 length: 13 residues. The CDR3 protein is CASSGDSNQPQHF. In nucleotides, the CDR3 is TGTGCCAGCAGTGGTGACAGCAATCAGCCCCAGCATTTT.

This clone occurred a few times. Distinct nucleotide sequences in the sample also encode this CDR3. The chain links TRBV9 to TRBJ1-1; no clear D. CDR1 and CDR2 (germline): SGDLS, YYNGEE. Trimming removed 3 bases at V and 5 bases at J, with 17 bases between. This CDR3 has 15 amino acids. DNA for the CDR3: TGTGCCAGCAGCGACGAAGCAGGTGAGAGGACTGAAGCTTTCTTT. Amino acid sequence: CASSDEAGERTEAFF.

This CDR3 is CASSDLRGSYNEQFF. CDR3 bases: TGCGCCAGCAGCGATTTGCGGGGATCCTACAATGAGCAGTTCTTC. The V call is TRBV5-1, the J call TRBJ2-1; tentatively, D is TRBD2 (6 bases). The CDR3 consists of 15 residues. CDR1 and CDR2 from the germline V gene are SGHRS and YFSETQ. Trimming took off 4 bases at V and 1 base at J, with 12 bases between the two ends.

This clone was seen once. V and J are TRBV19 and TRBJ2-3; D ambiguous. Germline V CDR1 and CDR2: LNHDA, SQIVND (reference sequence). This CDR3 has 17 amino acids. Trimming cost V 0 bases and J 2 bases, with 15 bases left between them. The chain's CDR3 is CASSIEGGRDYTDTQYF. Written as DNA, the CDR3 is TGTGCCAGTAGTATAGAGGGCGGTAGGGATTACACAGATACGCAGTATTTT.

The V and J genes are TRBV4-2 and TRBJ2-5; 14 bases line up with TRBD2. The last part of the DNA fits TRBJ2-7 better; the J call may be wrong. CDR1 is LGHNA, CDR2 YNFKEQ, per germline. This CDR3 is 15 amino acids long. CDR3 in DNA: TGTGCCAGCAGCCCCGGGACTAGCGGGAGTTACGAGCAGTACTTC. Translated, it gives CASSPGTSGSYEQYF.

A few counts support this clone. The CDR3 sequence is CASSQDWTGDEQYF. The DNA of the CDR3 is TGTGCCAGCAGCCAAGATTGGACAGGCGACGAGCAGTACTTC. The V gene is TRBV14, the J gene TRBJ2-7; TRBD1 agrees at 7 bases. The CDR3 sequence is 14 residues long. With 0 bases clipped from V and 5 bases from J, the junction kept 4 bases outside the gene matches. Germline V gives CDR1 SGHDN, CDR2 FVKESK. The variable domain in full, with the rest retrieved from reference TRBV14 and TRBJ2-7, is EAGVTQFPSHSVIEKGQTVTLRCDPISGHDNLYWYRRVMGKEIKFLLHFVKESKQDESGMPNNRFLAERTGGTYSTLKVQPAELEDSGVYFCASSQDWTGDEQYFGPGTRLTVT.

This chain links TRBV28 with TRBJ1-2; D unresolved. Germline V gives CDR1 MDHEN, CDR2 SYDVKM. CDR3 length: 12 amino acids. The V end lost 3 bases, the J end lost 8 bases, and 10 bases lay between the germline ends. The CDR3 nucleotides are TGTGCCAGCAGTTTTGCTGGTCAAGGCTACACCTTC. This sequence encodes CASSFAGQGYTF.